One and the same sample provided the 17 T cell receptor beta chains below, sequenced in a study of CD8+ T cells in alopecia areata. On the basis of CD4, CD8alpha, NKG2D, NKG2ACE and other markers, pooled cutaneous lymph node cells were sorted. Once RNA had been extracted, it was reverse transcribed into cDNA to act as the sequencing template. Clones were sequenced by immunoSEQ multiplex PCR, and TCRdb holds only the in-frame ones, with some missing. The sample presents over 250,000 clones, none singletons. Source material: CD4+ T cells sorted from a lymph node. Source of these receptors: a C3H/HeJ mouse with alopecia areata. MHC haplotype of the strain: H2-k.

As concerns this clone: The listed genes are named as in mouse. The CDR3 here is CASARGGGSDYTF. Partial CDR3 DNA: TGTGCCAGCGCGCGAGGGGGCGGCTCC. The chain carries TRBV13-3 and TRBJ1-2; the match to TRBD1 covers 7 bases. The DNA ends 4 residues before the CDR3 does, and the rest of the CDR3 is filled in from the germline J gene. There are 13 residues in the CDR3. Germline CDR1 is NNHDY and CDR2 is SYVADS. V shed 7 bases and J 4 bases; nucleotides not matched to a gene: 7.

This clone has only a few counts. Germline and genes here are mouse. With the read ending 4 residues before the CDR3 end, the germline J gene is used to fill in that end. In the same sample, other DNA sequences code for this CDR3. This rearrangement joins TRBV1 to TRBJ1-1; D may be TRBD1 (5 bases). Germline CDR1 and CDR2: NSQYPW and LRSPGD (reference sequence). The CDR3 is 12 residues long. The CDR3 protein is CTCSAGGEEVFF. The sequenced CDR3 bases are TGCACCTGCAGTGCTGGGGGGGAA.

This clone was seen a few times. Gene labels here are mouse ones. The read gets to within 4 residues of the CDR3 end, and the germline J gene fills in the rest. Other nucleotide sequences from this sample produce the same CDR3. The chain recombines TRBV31 with TRBJ1-1; D perhaps matches TRBD1 (5 bases). The CDR3 has 14 residues. Per the germline V gene, CDR1 is GKSSPN and CDR2 is SITVG. Trimming removed 0 bases from V and 0 bases from J, with 8 bases in between. Partial CDR3 DNA: TGTGCCTGGAGTCTCCAGGGCGCAAACACA. This codes for CAWSLQGANT. The whole CDR3 protein reads CAWSLQGANTEVFF.

Remarks on this clone: Mouse gene names and germline throughout. Read data end 4 residues before the CDR3 end; the end is taken from the germline J gene. Other DNA sequences of this sample code for an identical CDR3. The V call is TRBV1, the J call TRBJ2-5; D perhaps matches TRBD2 (6 bases). CDR3 length: 13 residues. CDR1 and CDR2 (germline): NSQYPW, LRSPGD (reference sequence). CDR3 residues: CTCSAGGGDTQYF. The CDR3 bases that were read are TGCACCTGCAGTGCTGGGGGAGGGGAC.

This clone was detected only a few times. Gene names follow the mouse nomenclature. The sequence runs out 4 residues before the end of the CDR3; the remainder is reconstructed from the germline J gene. This sequence joins TRBV19 and TRBJ2-4; D might be TRBD1 (5 bases). The CDR3 has 12 amino acids. The V gene's germline CDR1 is FNHDT and CDR2 SITEND (reference sequence). The sequenced part of the CDR3 DNA is TGTGCCGCCAGCGGACAAAAAAAC. It translates to CAASGQKN. The CDR3 in full is CAASGQKNTLYF.

This clone was seen a few times. Gene names and germline refer to mouse. Sequencing ends 4 residues short of the CDR3 end; the germline J gene provides the rest. The chain joins TRBV3 to TRBJ2-5; D gene unclear. The CDR3 totals 15 residues. CDR1 is SNHLY and CDR2 is FYNGKV in the germline V gene (reference sequence). V dropped 0 bases and J dropped 0 bases, with 7 bases sitting between them. Partial CDR3 DNA: TGTGCCAGCAGCTTAGCACAGATTAACCAAGAC. It codes for CASSLAQINQD. The full CDR3 reads CASSLAQINQDTQYF.

This clone was observed a handful of times. The listed genes are named as in mouse. The read falls 4 residues short of the CDR3 end, and the missing part is taken from the germline J gene. The chain couples TRBV31 to TRBJ2-4; TRBD1 aligns across 7 bases. CDR1 and CDR2 (germline): GKSSPN, SITVG. The CDR3 has 12 residues. The CDR3 reads CAWSTQGNTLYF. CDR3 bases read: TGTGCCTGGAGCACACAGGGGAAC.

A note on this clone: Gene names follow the mouse nomenclature. The CDR3 end lies 4 residues beyond the end of the read and is filled in from the germline J gene. The rearrangement joins TRBV5 to TRBJ2-5; D ambiguous. V was cut by 0 bases and J by 3 bases, with 7 bases left in between. CDR3 length: 14 residues. The germline CDR1 and CDR2 sequences are LGHNA and YNLKQL (reference sequence). This CDR3 reads CASSQEVRQDTQYF. CDR3 bases read: TGTGCCAGCAGCCAAGAAGTCAGACAAGAC.

In regard to this clone: Here the gene names and germline are mouse. Read coverage stops 4 residues before the CDR3 terminus; the germline J gene supplies the remainder. The chain uses TRBV13-1 and TRBJ2-1, with 7 nucleotides matching TRBD2. The ends lost 0 bases at V and 1 base at J; junction bases unmatched: 1. The germline V gene has CDR1 NSHNY and CDR2 SYGAGN. The CDR3 loop spans 15 amino acids. The CDR3 DNA, read in part, is TGTGCCAGCAGTGATGAGGGACTGAACTATGCT. Translating gives CASSDEGLNYA. The whole CDR3 is CASSDEGLNYAEQFF.

A few counts support this clone. Gene names follow the mouse nomenclature. The read finishes 4 residues shy of the CDR3 end, and the germline J gene is used to complete it. This CDR3 is also generated by other DNA sequences in the sample. The rearrangement uses TRBV13-1 and TRBJ2-1; TRBD1 might be the D (5 bases). The CDR3 covers 14 residues. V was cut by 2 bases and J by 1 base, with 7 bases left in between. CDR1 and CDR2 (germline): NSHNY, SYGAGN. This CDR3 is CASSDTGNYAEQFF. CDR3 bases read: TGTGCCAGCAGTGACACAGGAAACTATGCT.

This clone was observed a handful of times. The gene symbols are mouse symbols. The CDR3 end is not reached by the read, which stops 4 residues before it; the germline J gene fills it in. This chain joins TRBV5 and TRBJ1-1; D is possibly TRBD1 (6 bases). The CDR3 runs 15 residues. The germline gives CDR1 LGHNA, CDR2 YNLKQL (reference sequence). V gave up 4 bases and J gave up 0 bases, with 12 bases separating them. Incomplete CDR3 DNA: TGTGCCAGCAGCCCCCCCGGGACAACAAACACA. As protein: CASSPPGTTNT. The whole CDR3 is CASSPPGTTNTEVFF.

This clone was picked up a small number of times. Gene names and germline match the mouse. Coverage ceases 4 residues before the CDR3 finishes, and the germline J gene fills in the end. The chain has TRBV19 and TRBJ2-5, with 7 nucleotides matching TRBD1. The trim removed 1 base at V and 0 bases at J, leaving 8 bases unmatched. Germline V gene data show CDR1 as FNHDT and CDR2 as SITEND (reference sequence). CDR3 size: 17 residues. CDR3 sequence: CASSILGQKLNQDTQYF. The sequenced CDR3 bases are TGTGCCAGCAGTATACTGGGACAGAAACTTAACCAAGAC.

This clone was observed a handful of times. Mouse gene names and germline throughout. The DNA ends 4 residues before the CDR3 does, and the rest of the CDR3 is filled in from the germline J gene. Other DNA sequences in the sample encode the same CDR3. This chain connects TRBV3 to TRBJ2-5, with 12 bases lining up with TRBD2. Germline trimming cut 5 bases from V and 0 bases from J; bases unmatched to any gene: 3. CDR1 is SNHLY, CDR2 FYNGKV, per germline (reference sequence). This CDR3 comprises 16 residues. CDR3 loop: CASSLGTGGNQDTQYF. The covered CDR3 bases are TGTGCCAGCAGCCTTGGGACTGGGGGGAACCAAGAC.

Remarks on this clone: The genes are named according to mouse. The sequenced fragment ends 4 residues before the CDR3 boundary, so the rest is inferred from the germline J gene. The same CDR3 can be traced to other DNA sequences in this sample. V is TRBV5 and J is TRBJ2-7; D may be TRBD2 (5 bases). CDR1 is LGHNA and CDR2 is YNLKQL in the germline V gene (reference sequence). CDR3 length equals 12 residues. Trimming stripped 4 bases from V and 3 bases from J, with 7 bases between. The CDR3 is CASSPTGYEQYF. The covered CDR3 bases are TGTGCCAGCAGCCCCACTGGCTAT.

As regards this clone: The germline and genes are mouse ones. The read ends 3 residues shy of where the CDR3 ends; the end is completed using the germline J gene. The same CDR3 is also encoded by other DNA sequences in this sample. The V call is TRBV5, the J call TRBJ1-6; perhaps TRBD1 as D (5 bases). TRBJ1-6 is an open reading frame, and its role is uncertain. V lost 0 bases to trimming and J lost 1 base, with 7 bases between them. This CDR3 has 16 amino acids. In germline, CDR1 is LGHNA, CDR2 YNLKQL (reference sequence). The CDR3 bases that were read are TGTGCCAGCAGCCAAGACAGGGCCTCCTATAATTCGCCC. This sequence encodes CASSQDRASYNSP. The entire CDR3 sequence reads CASSQDRASYNSPLYF.

This clone has only a few counts. It may be a read error: a sequence one base away is much more abundant. The listed genes are named as in mouse. The read is 4 residues too short to cover the CDR3 end, so that end is filled in from the germline J gene. The J gene is TRBJ2-7, the V gene TRBV17; 7 bases are shared with TRBD1. Per germline, CDR1 MNHDT and CDR2 YYDKIL. The CDR3 is 11 residues long. This CDR3 reads CASSDRDEQYF. The sequenced CDR3 bases are TGTGCTAGCAGTGACAGGGAT. Full variable domain (rest looked up from reference TRBV17 and TRBJ2-7): DTTVKQNPRYKLARVGKPVNLICSQTMNHDTMYWYQKKPNQAPKLLLFYYDKILNREADTFEKFQSSRPNNSFCSLYIGSAGLEYSAMYLCASSDRDEQYFGPGTRLTVL.

This clone was detected ten times or more. The gene names given are mouse names. The read halts 4 residues ahead of the CDR3 end, with the missing end drawn from the germline J gene. The rearrangement links TRBV13-3 to TRBJ1-2; 9 bases are shared with TRBD1. The CDR3 is 13 amino acids. V dropped 6 bases and J dropped 3; count of bases not matched to a gene: 3. Germline lookup yields CDR1 NNHDY and CDR2 SYVADS. CDR3 DNA (partial): TGTGCCAGCACCCGGGACAGGGACTCC. Translation gives CASTRDRDS. Given in full, the CDR3 is CASTRDRDSDYTF.